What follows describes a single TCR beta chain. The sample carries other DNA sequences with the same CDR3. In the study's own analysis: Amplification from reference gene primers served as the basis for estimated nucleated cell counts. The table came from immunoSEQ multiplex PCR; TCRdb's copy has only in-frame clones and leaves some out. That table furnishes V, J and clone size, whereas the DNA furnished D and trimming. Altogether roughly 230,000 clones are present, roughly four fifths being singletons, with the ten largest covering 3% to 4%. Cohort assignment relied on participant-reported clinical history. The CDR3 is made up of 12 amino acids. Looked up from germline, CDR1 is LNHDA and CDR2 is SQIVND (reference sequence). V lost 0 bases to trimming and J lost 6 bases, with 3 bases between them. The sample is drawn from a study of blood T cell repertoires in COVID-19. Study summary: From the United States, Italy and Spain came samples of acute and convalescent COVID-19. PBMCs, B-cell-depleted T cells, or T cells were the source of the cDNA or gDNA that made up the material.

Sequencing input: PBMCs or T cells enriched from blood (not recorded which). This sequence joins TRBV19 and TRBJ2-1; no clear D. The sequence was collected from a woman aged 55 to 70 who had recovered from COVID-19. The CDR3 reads CASSIDSNEQFF. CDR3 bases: TGTGCCAGTAGTATAGACTCCAATGAGCAGTTCTTC. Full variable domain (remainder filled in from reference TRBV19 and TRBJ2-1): DGGITQSPKYLFRKEGQNVTLSCEQNLNHDAMYWYRQDPGQGLRLIYYSQIVNDFQKGDIAEGYSVSREKKESFPLTVTSAQKNPTAFYLCASSIDSNEQFFGPGTRLTVL.